These 21 T cell receptor beta chains were sequenced from one sample in a study of T-cell reconstitution after alpha-beta-depleted transplantation in children. Unique molecular identifiers were incorporated into the prepared TCRbeta library. In TCRdb, the PCR reads were re-called with MiXCR into one record per CDR3 protein. The profile covers fewer than 120,000 distinct CDR3 sequences, with 9% to 12% appearing a single time and 6.5% to 9.5% taken by the ten largest. This specimen consisted of PBMCs from the stem cell graft donor, obtained from the stem cell graft. Source of these receptors: a human donor who donated a stem cell graft to a child with acute lymphoblastic leukemia.

At least ten counts were recorded for this clonotype. The rearrangement joins TRBV29-1 to TRBJ1-1; D perhaps matches TRBD1 (5 bases). This CDR3 is 12 amino acids long. Deletions cut 5 bases from V and 1 base from J, with 8 bases between. CDR1 SQVTM and CDR2 ANQGSEA come from the germline V gene. CDR3 DNA: TGCAGCGTTCTCAGGGAGAACACTGAAGCTTTCTTT. This encodes CSVLRENTEAFF.

This clonotype was found many times. The V call is TRBV7-2, the J call TRBJ1-1; the match to TRBD1 covers 8 bases. The junction had 8 bases not matched to a gene; V was cut back by 0 bases and J by 5 bases. In germline, CDR1 is SGHTA, CDR2 FQGNSA. The CDR3 has 16 residues. CDR3 bases: TGTGCCAGCAGCTTAGCGCCTGCAGGGGGCGGGACTGAAGCTTTCTTT. Amino acid sequence: CASSLAPAGGGTEAFF.

This clonotype was recorded many times. This chain connects TRBV7-2 to TRBJ2-7, with D unclear. The V gene lost 6 bases and the J gene lost 4 bases, with 13 bases spanning the gap. The CDR3 has 13 amino acids. The germline CDR1 and CDR2 sequences are SGHTA and FQGNSA. DNA of the CDR3: TGTGCCAGCAGTCGTAGGATAGCTTACGAGCAGTACTTC. Translation: CASSRRIAYEQYF.

Many counts were recorded for this clonotype. The CDR3 nucleotides are TGTGCCAGCAGTCATGACAGACTCAATCAGCCCCAGCATTTT. It specifies CASSHDRLNQPQHF. The rearrangement joins TRBV12-3 or TRBV12-4 to TRBJ1-5, with D perhaps TRBD1 (5 bases). This CDR3 region has 14 residues. The V gene lost 5 bases and the J gene lost 3 bases, with 11 bases spanning the gap.

This clonotype occurred many times. The rearrangement uses TRBV5-1 and TRBJ2-1, with TRBD2 matching 7 bases. The CDR3 consists of 15 residues. Per germline, CDR1 SGHRS and CDR2 YFSETQ. Trimming at V came to 4 bases and at J to 6 bases, leaving 10 bases not matched to a gene. The chain's CDR3 is CASSPAGAGFNEQFF. The DNA of the CDR3 is TGCGCCAGCAGCCCAGCTGGAGCGGGGTTCAATGAGCAGTTCTTC.

This clonotype has ten or more counts. The chain uses TRBV12-5 and TRBJ1-2, with D maybe TRBD1 (5 bases). The CDR3 consists of 14 residues. Germline V gene sequence: CDR1 LGHNT, CDR2 FRNRAP. V lost 5 bases and J 3 bases, leaving 13 bases between the germline ends. The CDR3 protein is CASGISGLDYGYTF. DNA of the CDR3: TGTGCTAGTGGTATTTCGGGACTCGACTATGGCTACACCTTC. The full variable domain, rest sourced from reference TRBV12-5 and TRBJ1-2, is DARVTQTPRHKVTEMGQEVTMRCQPILGHNTVFWYRQTMMQGLELLAYFRNRAPLDDSGMPKDRFSAEMPDATLATLKIQPSEPRDSAVYFCASGISGLDYGYTFGSGTRLTVV.

The table lists this clonotype with many counts. The CDR3 coding sequence is TGTGCCAGCAGTTGGACAGGTGGGGAGACCCAGTACTTC. Protein: CASSWTGGETQYF. The rearrangement uses TRBV27 and TRBJ2-5; 7 nucleotides align to TRBD1. Trimming removed 4 bases from V and 5 bases from J; junction bases left unmatched: 4. Germline values: CDR1 MNHEY, CDR2 SMNVEV (reference sequence). The CDR3 is 13 residues long.

This clonotype was recorded many times. V usage is TRBV29-1 and J usage is TRBJ2-1; D remains ambiguous. Germline values: CDR1 SQVTM, CDR2 ANQGSEA. V lost 5 bases and J 2 bases, leaving 13 bases between the germline ends. The CDR3 totals 14 residues. CDR3 residues: CSVSSGRTYNEQFF. CDR3 nucleotides: TGCAGCGTTTCTTCGGGCCGCACCTACAATGAGCAGTTCTTC.

This clonotype was counted ten times or more. The chain joins TRBV20-1 to TRBJ2-1, with 9 bases fitting TRBD2. V trimming: 0 bases; J trimming: 8 bases; junction bases outside the gene matches: 11. The CDR3 runs 16 residues. CDR1 and CDR2 from the germline V gene are DFQATT and SNEGSKA (reference sequence). The CDR3 bases are TGCAGTGCTAGAGACCAGGGACTAGCTAATGTCCATGAGCAGTTCTTC. The encoded protein is CSARDQGLANVHEQFF.

At least ten counts were recorded for this clonotype. The chain has TRBV5-1 and TRBJ1-1; 9 bases are shared with TRBD1. The CDR3 sequence is 13 residues long. V trimming: 4 bases; J trimming: 10 bases; junction bases outside the gene matches: 8. Per the germline V gene, CDR1 is SGHRS and CDR2 is YFSETQ. The CDR3 DNA is TGCGCCAGCAGCGGGACAGGGCTCCAGGGAGCTTTCTTT. Its translation: CASSGTGLQGAFF.

This clonotype was found many times. This chain uses TRBV7-2 with TRBJ2-7; D is undetermined. Germline V lookup: CDR1 SGHTA, CDR2 FQGNSA. V was shortened by 5 bases and J by 0 bases, with 8 bases between the two germline ends. This CDR3 region has 13 residues. Here the CDR3 DNA reads TGTGCCAGCAGCACTCCTAGCTCCTACGAGCAGTACTTC. Its protein is CASSTPSSYEQYF.

This clonotype has at least ten counts. The V gene is TRBV5-1, the J gene TRBJ1-1, with D possibly being TRBD1 (6 bases). V gave up 1 base and J gave up 0 bases, with 10 bases separating them. CDR3 size: 15 residues. CDR1 is SGHRS, CDR2 YFSETQ, per germline. The CDR3 nucleotides read TGCGCCAGCAGCTTGCTGGGGGCGATGAACACTGAAGCTTTCTTT. Encoded protein: CASSLLGAMNTEAFF.

This clonotype appeared many times. V gene TRBV5-1 combines with J gene TRBJ2-1, with a weak D call TRBD1 (6 bases). Germline assignment: CDR1 SGHRS and CDR2 YFSETQ. The CDR3 is made up of 12 amino acids. V lost 7 bases and J 11 bases, leaving 16 bases between the germline ends. CDR3 protein: CASSIPGEKQFF. As DNA, the CDR3 is TGCGCCAGCTCGATACCAGGGGAGAAGCAGTTCTTC. Complete variable domain (other parts from reference TRBV5-1 and TRBJ2-1): KAGVTQTPRYLIKTRGQQVTLSCSPISGHRSVSWYQQTPGQGLQFLFEYFSETQRNKGNFPGRFSGRQFSNSRSEMNVSTLELGDSALYLCASSIPGEKQFFGPGTRLTVL.

This clonotype appeared many times. This chain joins TRBV7-2 and TRBJ2-7, with no clear D. Germline CDR1 reads SGHTA; CDR2 reads FQGNSA. V was trimmed by 1 base and J by 6 bases, leaving 13 bases between them. This CDR3 comprises 14 residues. As DNA, the CDR3 is TGTGCCAGCAGCTTAGATGTCGGCCCGGGCGAGCAGTACTTC. This sequence encodes CASSLDVGPGEQYF.

This clonotype has at least ten counts. J is TRBJ2-3 and V is TRBV6-2 or TRBV6-3, with TRBD2 matching 7 bases. CDR1 and CDR2 (germline): MNHEY, SVGEGT. The CDR3 spans 15 residues. J was trimmed by 0 bases and V by 0 bases; bases with no gene match: 0. CDR3 loop: CASSYSSGSTDTQYF. The CDR3 DNA reads TGTGCCAGCAGTTACTCTAGCGGGAGCACAGATACGCAGTATTTT.

This clonotype occurred many times. This chain connects TRBV5-5 to TRBJ1-3; D gene uncertain. The CDR3 has 15 residues. Germline CDR1 is SGHKS and CDR2 is YYEKEE (reference sequence). Deletions cut 4 bases from V and 0 bases from J, with 11 bases between. The CDR3: CASSPWGSSGNTIYF. The CDR3 bases are TGTGCCAGCAGCCCTTGGGGTTCCTCTGGAAACACCATATATTTT.

This clonotype has only a few counts. The J gene is TRBJ2-1, the V gene TRBV28, with 9 positions matching TRBD2. J gave up 0 bases and V 8 bases, and 2 bases lay outside the gene matches. This CDR3 contains 14 residues. Germline CDR1 reads MDHEN; CDR2 reads SYDVKM. The CDR3: CASQTSGSYNEQFF. The CDR3 DNA reads as TGTGCCAGCCAGACTAGCGGCTCCTACAATGAGCAGTTCTTC.

This clonotype was detected ten times or more. The chain couples TRBV12-3 or TRBV12-4 to TRBJ2-7; D is uncertain. The CDR3 contains 13 residues. The ends were cut back, 1 base at V and 1 base at J, with 5 bases in the middle. This CDR3 reads CASSLGVSYEQYF. CDR3 bases: TGTGCCAGCAGTTTAGGCGTTTCCTACGAGCAGTACTTC.

This clonotype has a count of ten or more. CDR3 sequence reads: CSEGGLSTDTQYF. CDR3 coding DNA: TGCAGTGAAGGCGGGCTTTCCACAGATACGCAGTATTTT. The chain uses TRBV20-1 and TRBJ2-3; tentative D call: TRBD2 (5 bases). V was trimmed by 7 bases and J by 2 bases, leaving 13 bases between them. The length of the CDR3 is 13 residues. Per the germline V gene, CDR1 is DFQATT and CDR2 is SNEGSKA (reference sequence).

In this sample, this clonotype turned up many times. The rearrangement joins TRBV9 to TRBJ1-2; no reliable D call. The CDR3 spans 14 residues. CDR1 and CDR2 from the germline V gene are SGDLS and YYNGEE. Trimming removed 3 bases at V and 5 bases at J, with 14 bases between. The CDR3 is CASSGDRSLYGYTF. The CDR3 region has the DNA TGTGCCAGCAGCGGTGACCGAAGTTTATATGGCTACACCTTC.

The rearrangement links TRBV4-2 to TRBJ2-7; a possible D gene is TRBD2 (5 bases). Deletions cut 0 bases from V and 0 bases from J, with 18 bases between. The CDR3 is 18 residues long. Per the germline V gene, CDR1 is LGHNA and CDR2 is YNFKEQ. CDR3 loop: CASSQDWGSRAISYEQYF. Written as DNA, the CDR3 is TGTGCCAGCAGCCAAGATTGGGGTTCGCGGGCCATCTCCTACGAGCAGTACTTC.